This TCR beta chain was sequenced in a study of tumor-infiltrating lymphocytes in primary liver carcinoma. Study-wide background: Recorded tumor stage was T1-T3 N0M0, with diameters of roughly 4 to 11 cm. Study-level points and caveats: Without sorting, CD4+ versus CD8+ T cell repertoires were not compared.

With a constant-region primer, TCR beta cDNA was made from 450 to 550 ng of total RNA. Libraries of TCR beta came from three nested multiplex PCR rounds with slightly modified ARM-PCR. Use of TRBV1-TRBV30 forward primers with a C-beta reverse primer characterized the first two PCR rounds, which lasted roughly 9 cycles each. TCRdb used MiXCR to reprocess the multiplex PCR reads, holding one entry per CDR3 protein. The sample carries roughly 330,000 distinct CDR3 sequences, around 60% recorded once. Comments on this clonotype: Its antigen remains unidentified.

Researchers drew blood RNA from unsorted whole blood and extracted germline DNA as well. From germline, CDR1 is ENHRY and CDR2 SYGVKD. With 5 bases clipped from V and 6 bases from J, the junction kept 12 bases outside the gene matches. The CDR3 contains 16 residues. This sequence originates from a man in his forties or fifties with primary liver carcinoma and hepatitis B virus infection. J is TRBJ2-3 and V is TRBV10-3, with 9 positions matching TRBD2. Sequenced material: peripheral blood. CDR3 nucleotides: TGTGCCATCAGTCCCGGTAATAGCGGGAGTTCGGATACGCAGTATTTT. It specifies CAISPGNSGSSDTQYF.